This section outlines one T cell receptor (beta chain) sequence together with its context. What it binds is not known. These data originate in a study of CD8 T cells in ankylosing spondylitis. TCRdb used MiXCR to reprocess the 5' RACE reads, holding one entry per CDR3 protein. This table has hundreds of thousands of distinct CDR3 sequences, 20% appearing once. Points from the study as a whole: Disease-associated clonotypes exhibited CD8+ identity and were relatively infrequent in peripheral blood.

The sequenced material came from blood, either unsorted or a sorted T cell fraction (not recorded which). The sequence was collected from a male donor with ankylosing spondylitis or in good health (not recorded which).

Written as DNA, the CDR3 is TGCAGTGCTGGGGGGGACAGGTTGAACACTGAAGCTTTCTTT. Its protein product is CSAGGDRLNTEAFF. This chain connects TRBV20-1 to TRBJ1-1; TRBD1 aligns across 8 bases. Germline CDR1 reads DFQATT; CDR2 reads SNEGSKA (reference sequence). CDR3 size: 14 residues. V lost 5 bases, J lost 0 bases, and 5 bases stayed unmatched.